This T cell receptor (beta chain) was obtained from a study of OX40 agonist ivuxolimab in advanced cancers. For context, the study as a whole: Ivuxolimab, which targeted the costimulatory receptor OX40 (CD134), was an agonistic, fully human IgG2 monoclonal antibody. Intravenous ivuxolimab was administered to patients every 2 weeks at six dose levels: 0.01, 0.1, 0.3, 1.5, 3 and 10 mg/kg. Of the roughly 51 dose-escalation patients, hepatocellular carcinoma was present in about 20, melanoma in roughly 15, renal cell carcinoma in 9 and head and neck cancer in 9. A male proportion of 75% to 85% and a mean age of approximately 62 years, ranging from roughly 23 to 80, were recorded for the dose-escalation cohort. Patients were allowed to have had prior anti-PD-1, anti-PD-L1 or anti-CTLA-4 therapy, and around 43% of the dose-escalation patients had been treated with checkpoint inhibitors. Partial responses occurred in three dose-escalation patients, of whom one had hepatocellular carcinoma and two had cutaneous melanoma. The purpose of peripheral TCRbeta sequencing was to test whether ivuxolimab changed TCR sequence diversity and led to clonal T-cell expansion. The paper reports the monotherapy dose-escalation portion (N = 52 patients) of the phase I ivuxolimab trial. General conclusions and limits of the study: Low levels of normalized T-cell clonal expansion were also seen in some patients who did not respond. On average, CD8+ T cells showed more expanded clones than CD4+ T cells after ivuxolimab. Antigen specificity was not determined for the clonally expanded peripheral T cells. In the 0.1-3.0 mg/kg groups, partial responders were among the patients with the lowest normalized peripheral clonal expansion, particularly in CD8+ T cells. At doses from 0.1 to 3.0 mg/kg, clonal expansion was seen in both CD4+ and CD8+ blood T cells between baseline and week 6.

On this clone itself: Its antigen is unknown. Base qualities are missing; no much larger clone stands one base away.

Deletion took 2 bases off V and 2 bases off J, with a span of 6 bases between the germline ends. Spanning cysteine to phenylalanine, the CDR3 consists of 13 amino acids. The sequence is cut down to CDR3 DNA, 39 bases in frame from base 1. CDR1 SGHTA and CDR2 FQGNSA were looked up in the germline V gene. Patients with a history of autoimmune disease or receiving systemic immunosuppression were excluded from the trial. Peripheral blood for TCR sequencing was collected from all dose cohorts at baseline, on cycle 4 day 1, and on cycle 7 day 1. Samples came from an open-label, multicenter, first-in-human phase I dose-escalation trial of ivuxolimab. The trial enrolled adults with locally advanced or metastatic head and neck squamous cell, hepatocellular, melanoma or renal cell carcinoma. Before TCR sequencing, CD4+ T cells and CD8+ T cells were sorted from peripheral blood as separate populations. For sequencing of the TCRbeta CDR3 region, genomic DNA was extracted from the sorted cells. TCRbeta CDR3 regions were sequenced using the immunoSEQ Assay. The table was pulled from immuneACCESS by TCRdb, which kept in-frame rearrangements only. Such tables lose some clones; where checked, under half of the loss comes from unresolved V genes, and the rest has no known cause. For this sample there are 91,000 or so clones; approximately 94% appear just once. The ten biggest clones cover 0.15% to 0.2% of the sample.

This specimen was CD4+ or CD8+ T cells sorted from blood, taken in a trial of the OX40 agonist ivuxolimab. The V and J genes are TRBV7-2 and TRBJ2-5, and perhaps TRBD1 as D gene, on 5 matching bases. This clonotype was sampled from an adult with an advanced solid tumor such as melanoma, head and neck, liver or kidney cancer. The DNA sequence is given as TGTGCCAGCAGCTTACGACAGCAAGAGACCCAGTACTTC. Its protein is CASSLRQQETQYF.